The sequence of this T cell receptor (beta chain) was determined in a study of cytomegalovirus exposure and HLA in healthy donors. On the study more broadly: Counted in an early data release were 85 million or so unique TCRs from HLA-typed donors.

Points on this clone: The antigen is undetermined.

Whole-study results and caveats: According to the study, some 160 TCR beta chains were cytomegalovirus-associated.

Use of 60 Vbeta and 13 Jbeta primers characterized the PCR. Produced via immunoSEQ multiplex PCR; TCRdb's table is partial and in-frame only. The sample has 150,000 to 200,000 clones; 80% to 90% are singletons. Germline V gene lookup returns CDR1 KGHSH and CDR2 LQKENI. This CDR3 has 15 residues. V lost 6 bases to trimming and J lost 0 bases; unmatched junction nucleotides: 7. Sequenced sample: PBMCs. The receptor's source is a man in his late teens or twenties in good health and CMV-seronegative. The rearrangement links TRBV18 to TRBJ2-7, with 8 nucleotides matching TRBD1. In nucleotides, the CDR3 is TGTGCCAGCTCGACAGGGGTTGGGAGCTCCTACGAGCAGTACTTC. This translates into CASSTGVGSSYEQYF. The complete variable domain, with remaining parts taken from reference TRBV18 and TRBJ2-7, reads NAGVMQNPRHLVRRRGQEARLRCSPMKGHSHVYWYRQLPEEGLKFMVYLQKENIIDESGMPKERFSAEFPKEGPSILRIQQVVRGDSAAYFCASSTGVGSSYEQYFGPGTRLTVT.